The text below deals with one T cell receptor (beta chain). Ten or more counts support this clonotype. Its recognized antigen is unknown. The input lacks base qualities; no much larger clone sits a single base away. The data were taken from a study of T cells in Graves' hyperthyroidism and ophthalmopathy (dated by TCRdb to between 2017 and 2020). About the investigation overall: Peripheral blood samples were taken at the time of initial diagnosis, prior to any treatment. The approximately 98 discovery patients were randomly divided into training and test sets at a 7:3 ratio. Once sampling was done, hyperthyroidism patients were given methimazole at a starting dose of 30 mg daily, whereas ophthalmopathy patients were given high-dose intravenous methylprednisolone. To identify TCR V-J signatures that set the groups apart, the researchers used a discovery cohort of more than 95 patients, made up of 40 to 45 with Graves' ophthalmopathy and 57 with stable Graves' hyperthyroidism. Prospective prediction of ophthalmopathy was tested in an independent validation cohort of approximately 19 hyperthyroidism patients and 17 patients who later progressed to ophthalmopathy. The paper reports TCR Vbeta CDR3 sequencing of about 140 peripheral blood samples: 43 ophthalmopathy, fewer than 80 hyperthyroidism and around 17 progressor patients. In six Graves' hyperthyroidism patients, the study also compared T-cell repertoires from thyroid tissue with T-cell repertoires from blood. Overall results and qualifications from the work: Sample size was not statistically predetermined, and blinding of investigators to group allocation was not performed. Most expanded thyroid clonotypes (frequency above 0.001) were also found in blood, which suggests that blood repertoires may mirror thyroid immune responses. In validation, the model predicted progression to ophthalmopathy with over 65% sensitivity and roughly 72% specificity, a median of 6.5 months before onset. In cross-validation, a model built on a 13 V-J signature told ophthalmopathy apart from stable hyperthyroidism with just under 90% sensitivity and approximately 81% specificity, and in testing the same model reached 80%/75%.

Moderately to severely active disease, a Clinical Activity Score of at least 3, a NOSPECS grade of at least 4, and a duration under 3 months were present in ophthalmopathy patients. Exclusion was applied to patients with uncontrolled infections, other autoimmune diseases, pregnancy or lactation. Diagnoses relied on clinical symptoms, serum thyroxine and TRAb, thyroid ultrasound and orbital computed tomography. PBMCs were separated from 8 to 10 ml of fresh peripheral blood using Ficoll-Paque density gradient centrifugation. Total RNA was extracted using Trizol reagent, and RNA quality was assessed on an Agilent 2100 Bioanalyzer. Amplification of TCR beta CDR3 regions was carried out from RNA transcripts. The first round of RT-PCR for the TCR CDR3 was performed with the HTBI primer set and the Qiagen OneStep RT-PCR kit. Libraries were constructed in a second round of multiplex PCR, after which size selection and purification were performed. Paired-end sequencing of the libraries was performed with 100 bp reads on an Illumina HiSeq2000. Regarding the original processing steps: SOAPnuke was used to process the raw data, removing reads that contained adapters or uncalled bases, had a mean Phred below 15, or lacked an exact match to the constant primer or identifier. High-quality paired reads were merged with COPE v1.2.5, and unique nucleotide sequences were defined as clonotypes. MiTCR v1.1 was used to align the clonotypes against IMGT TRBV, TRBD and TRBJ reference segments. The analysis included only V-J combinations with a frequency above 0.0001, which together covered roughly 99% of the repertoires. The TCS score was defined as the ratio of F50 (clonal expansion) to E x V (chaos), calculated using BLOSUM62-based TCRdist between CDR3 peptides within each V-J. Welch's t-statistics and random forest reduced several hundred V-J features to roughly 13, which were used in a naive Bayes classifier (R e1071). TCRdb handled the public reads itself, with Q25 trimming in fastp and clone calling in MiXCR, and kept productive beta chains. A single entry per CDR3 protein holds the most common genes and DNA from its merged rows. TCRdb's processing, not the study's, gives the V and J calls here. The sample data list over 350,000 distinct CDR3 sequences, and roughly 15% of these were observed just once. Jointly, the top ten make up roughly an eighth of the sample.

V loses 0 bases of germline sequence and J loses 3 bases, and the interval between the two ends is 12 bases. Via the germline V gene, CDR1 is SQVTM and CDR2 ANQGSEA. From cysteine to phenylalanine, the CDR3 is 14 amino acids long. The CDR3 DNA has 42 bases and is translated from base 1. The clonotype was recovered from a man aged 18 to 30 with Graves' ophthalmopathy. Rearrangement joined TRBV29-1 to TRBJ2-7; the D gene is possibly TRBD2, with 6 bases matching. Sequencing was carried out using blood. This receptor carries the CDR3 CSVEESEGLYEQYF. The DNA reads as follows: TGCAGCGTTGAAGAGTCAGAGGGACTCTACGAGCAGTACTTC.